The clone carrying this TCR beta chain has just one count. Clones were read by immunoSEQ multiplex PCR, and TCRdb kept only the in-frame ones, dropping some. This table holds under 55,000 clones, approximately 92% found once. The data are from a study of T cell changes during pregnancy in multiple sclerosis. V lost 7 bases and J lost 0, with 10 bases in between. This CDR3 is built from 14 residues. Germline lookup yields CDR1 MNHNS and CDR2 SASEGT. The clonotype was recovered from a female donor with multiple sclerosis, enrolled in a pregnancy study. The V and J genes are TRBV6-1 and TRBJ2-4; no clear D. The specimen was CD4+ T cells from peripheral blood mononuclear cells, collected before pregnancy. The chain's CDR3 is CASNYGLAKNIQYF. Written as DNA, the CDR3 is TGTGCCAGCAATTACGGTTTAGCCAAAAACATTCAGTACTTC.